This entry features one TCR beta chain sequence. This sample is part of a study of T cells in Graves' hyperthyroidism and ophthalmopathy. Using RNA transcripts as the source, TCR beta CDR3 regions were amplified. HTBI primers were employed in a first-round RT-PCR of the TCR CDR3. Each CDR3 protein is one row after TCRdb ran MiXCR on the multiplex PCR reads. The sample has roughly 500,000 distinct CDR3 sequences, 20% to 25% seen once. Germline CDR1 reads ENHRY; CDR2 reads SYGVKD. The CDR3 length is 13 residues. The V end was cut by 4 bases, the J end by 5 bases, with 10 bases between. The V gene is TRBV10-3, the J gene TRBJ2-3, with D possibly being TRBD2 (5 bases). Sequences were obtained from blood. This TCR came from a woman aged 70-85 years with Graves' ophthalmopathy. The CDR3 here is CAISVFEGDTQYF. In DNA, the CDR3 is TGTGCCATCAGTGTCTTCGAGGGAGATACGCAGTATTTT.